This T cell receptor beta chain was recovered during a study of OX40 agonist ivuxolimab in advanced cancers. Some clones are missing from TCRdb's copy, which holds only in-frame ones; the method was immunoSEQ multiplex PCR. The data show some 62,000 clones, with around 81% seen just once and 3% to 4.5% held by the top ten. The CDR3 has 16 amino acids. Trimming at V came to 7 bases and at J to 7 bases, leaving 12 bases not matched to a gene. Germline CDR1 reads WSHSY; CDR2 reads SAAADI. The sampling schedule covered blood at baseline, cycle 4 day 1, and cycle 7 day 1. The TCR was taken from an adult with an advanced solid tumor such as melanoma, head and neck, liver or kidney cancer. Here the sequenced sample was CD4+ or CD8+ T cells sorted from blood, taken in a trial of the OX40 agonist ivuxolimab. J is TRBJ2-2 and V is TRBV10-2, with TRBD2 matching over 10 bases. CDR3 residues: CASMERGAGGYGELFF. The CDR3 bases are TGCGCCAGCATGGAGAGGGGAGCGGGAGGGTACGGGGAGCTGTTTTTT.